Listed here are 13 T cell receptor beta chains from one sample, sequenced in a study of T cells in Graves' hyperthyroidism and ophthalmopathy. RNA transcripts were the template for amplifying TCR beta CDR3 regions. An initial round of RT-PCR targeting the TCR CDR3 relied on the HTBI primer set. One entry per CDR3 protein results from TCRdb running MiXCR on the multiplex PCR reads. The data hold 350,000 to 400,000 distinct CDR3 sequences, with roughly 19% observed a single time. Source material: blood. The receptors originated from a woman aged 18-29 years with Graves' hyperthyroidism.

This clonotype showed up many times. The rearrangement uses TRBV5-1 and TRBJ1-5; D call uncertain. The CDR3 spans 15 residues. The V and J ends lost 0 bases and 2 bases respectively, with 9 bases between them. The germline V gene has CDR1 SGHRS and CDR2 YFSETQ. DNA for the CDR3: TGCGCCAGCAGCTTGGTCCCTTCGGGCAATCAGCCCCAGCATTTT. This translates into CASSLVPSGNQPQHF.

This clonotype showed up many times. V gene TRBV19 combines with J gene TRBJ2-7; 12 bases fit TRBD2. V trimming: 4 bases; J trimming: 6 bases; junction bases outside the gene matches: 7. The CDR3 length is 15 residues. The V gene's germline CDR1 is LNHDA and CDR2 SQIVND (reference sequence). CDR3 in DNA: TGTGCCAGTAGTACCCCTAGCGGGGGGGCCTTCGAGCAGTACTTC. Protein sequence: CASSTPSGGAFEQYF.

There are many counts of this clonotype. The gene calls are TRBV6-1 and TRBJ2-3; possible D gene TRBD2, 7 bases. Germline CDR1 is MNHNS and CDR2 is SASEGT. The V end was cut by 7 bases, the J end by 3 bases, with 8 bases between. This CDR3 is 12 amino acids long. The chain's CDR3 is CASKGGTDTQYF. The CDR3 DNA sequence: TGTGCCAGCAAGGGGGGGACAGATACGCAGTATTTT.

The rearrangement uses TRBV19 and TRBJ1-1; D is ambiguous. Between the trimmed V and J ends, which lost 3 bases and 6 bases, there was a span of 8 bases. The germline V gene encodes CDR1 LNHDA and CDR2 SQIVND (reference sequence). The length of the CDR3 is 12 residues. The CDR3 sequence is CASSMRAAEAFF. DNA for the CDR3: TGTGCCAGTAGTATGAGGGCAGCTGAAGCTTTCTTT. Full variable domain (remainder filled in from reference TRBV19 and TRBJ1-1): DGGITQSPKYLFRKEGQNVTLSCEQNLNHDAMYWYRQDPGQGLRLIYYSQIVNDFQKGDIAEGYSVSREKKESFPLTVTSAQKNPTAFYLCASSMRAAEAFFGQGTRLTVV.

This clonotype was picked up many times. The chain carries TRBV4-1 and TRBJ1-1; D call uncertain. Deletions cut 2 bases from V and 11 bases from J, with 9 bases between. CDR1 and CDR2 (germline): MGHRA, YSYEKL. This CDR3 region has 11 residues. CDR3 protein: CASSQRGAAFF. The DNA of the CDR3 is TGCGCCAGCAGCCAACGGGGAGCCGCTTTCTTT.

The V gene is TRBV10-3, the J gene TRBJ1-1; D gene unclear. There are 14 residues in the CDR3. V gave up 7 bases and J gave up 1 base, with 13 bases separating them. Germline values: CDR1 ENHRY, CDR2 SYGVKD. This CDR3 reads CAITADVANTEAFF. The CDR3 nucleotides are TGTGCCATCACCGCCGATGTGGCGAACACTGAAGCTTTCTTT.

This chain joins TRBV20-1 and TRBJ1-3; tentatively, D is TRBD1 (6 bases). The CDR3 runs 14 residues. The ends were cut back, 6 bases at V and 2 bases at J, with 14 bases in the middle. Germline lookup yields CDR1 DFQATT and CDR2 SNEGSKA (reference sequence). CDR3 nucleotides: TGCAGTGCCCCGGAAGGGGGACCTGGAAACACCATATATTTT. Protein sequence: CSAPEGGPGNTIYF.

This clonotype has at least ten counts. The genes are TRBV4-1 and TRBJ1-3; no clear D gene. Germline values: CDR1 MGHRA, CDR2 YSYEKL. CDR3 length: 15 amino acids. The V and J ends lost 0 bases and 0 bases respectively, with 6 bases between them. Here the CDR3 DNA reads TGCGCCAGCAGCCAAGACCGATACTCTGGAAACACCATATATTTT. This codes for CASSQDRYSGNTIYF.

Many counts were recorded for this clonotype. The chain carries TRBV24-1 and TRBJ2-5; 15 nucleotides line up with TRBD2. This CDR3 is built from 17 residues. Germline V gene lookup returns CDR1 KGHDR and CDR2 SFDVKD. V was clipped by 4 bases and J by 5 bases; unmatched bases: 7. CDR3 protein: CATSDRTSGGAGETQYF. CDR3 bases: TGTGCCACCAGTGACCGGACTAGCGGGGGGGCGGGGGAGACCCAGTACTTC.

This clonotype came up many times. The chain recombines TRBV6-5 with TRBJ2-7; TRBD1 is a possible D gene (5 bases). This CDR3 contains 13 residues. V lost 3 bases, J lost 3 bases, and 9 bases lay in between. From germline, CDR1 is MNHEY and CDR2 SVGAGI. The CDR3 loop reads CASSYKGNYEQYF. The CDR3 nucleotides read TGTGCCAGCAGTTATAAGGGGAACTACGAGCAGTACTTC.

In nucleotides, the CDR3 is TGCGCCAGCAGCTTGGAGGTTGAGGGGCCGGACACTGAAGCTTTCTTT. Protein: CASSLEVEGPDTEAFF. The rearrangement links TRBV5-1 to TRBJ1-1; possible D gene TRBD1, 5 bases. Trimming left V 0 bases short and J 3 bases short, with 15 bases between. This CDR3 has 16 amino acids. In germline, CDR1 is SGHRS, CDR2 YFSETQ. The whole variable domain, remainder taken from reference TRBV5-1 and TRBJ1-1, is KAGVTQTPRYLIKTRGQQVTLSCSPISGHRSVSWYQQTPGQGLQFLFEYFSETQRNKGNFPGRFSGRQFSNSRSEMNVSTLELGDSALYLCASSLEVEGPDTEAFFGQGTRLTVV.

The chain joins TRBV29-1 to TRBJ1-1; no clear D. Germline values: CDR1 SQVTM, CDR2 ANQGSEA. Between the trimmed V and J ends, which lost 4 bases and 4 bases, there was a span of 19 bases. This CDR3 is built from 15 residues. The CDR3 nucleotides read TGCAGCGTTGTCCAGGAAAGTGGGAAACCCACTGAAGCTTTCTTT. This codes for CSVVQESGKPTEAFF.

This clonotype was seen ten or more times. The V call is TRBV11-2, the J call TRBJ2-7; 8 bases fit TRBD2. Per germline, CDR1 SGHAT and CDR2 FQNNGV. Trimming took 6 bases from V and 3 from J; bases not matched to a gene: 13. CDR3 size: 16 residues. The CDR3 spells CASSPPYSSGDYEQYF. CDR3 nucleotides: TGTGCCAGCAGTCCACCCTATAGTAGCGGGGACTACGAGCAGTACTTC.